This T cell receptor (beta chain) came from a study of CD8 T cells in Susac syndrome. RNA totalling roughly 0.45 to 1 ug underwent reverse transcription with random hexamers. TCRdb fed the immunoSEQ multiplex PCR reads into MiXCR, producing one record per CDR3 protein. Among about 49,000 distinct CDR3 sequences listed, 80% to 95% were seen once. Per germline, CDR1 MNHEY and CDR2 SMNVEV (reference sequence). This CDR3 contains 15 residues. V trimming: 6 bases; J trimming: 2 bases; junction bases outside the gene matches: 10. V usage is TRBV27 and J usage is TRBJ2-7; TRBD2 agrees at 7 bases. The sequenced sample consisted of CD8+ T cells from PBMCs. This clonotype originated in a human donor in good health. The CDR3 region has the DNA TGTGCCAGCAGGCTAGCGGATTACGAGCCCTACGAGCAGTACTTC. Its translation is CASRLADYEPYEQYF.